The 30 T cell receptor beta chains below all came from one sample that was sequenced in a study of identical twins. TCRdb independently ran MiXCR on the 5' RACE reads; one entry per CDR3 protein. Here the sample spans about 1.7 million distinct CDR3 sequences, 25% to 35% being singletons. Sequenced sample: cord blood. The receptors stem from a newborn girl in good health.

The V and J genes are TRBV10-3 and TRBJ1-2; a weak D match, TRBD1 (5 bases). Germline V gives CDR1 ENHRY, CDR2 SYGVKD. This CDR3 is 12 amino acids long. V gave up 8 bases and J gave up 4 bases, with 11 bases separating them. The CDR3 protein is CAIPGTSYGYTF. In DNA, the CDR3 is TGTGCCATCCCCGGGACTAGCTATGGCTACACCTTC.

The rearrangement joins TRBV11-2 to TRBJ2-3; no clear D. V was shortened by 5 bases and J by 6 bases, with 9 bases between the two germline ends. The CDR3 extends over 12 amino acids. Germline V gene data show CDR1 as SGHAT and CDR2 as FQNNGV. In DNA form, the CDR3 reads TGTGCCAGCAGCCCACACGTGGATACGCAGTATTTT. Amino acid sequence: CASSPHVDTQYF.

The table lists this clonotype with a count of one. The CDR3 DNA is TGTGCCACCAGGACAGGGGTCGGGGAGCTGTTTTTT. This codes for CATRTGVGELFF. The chain is built from TRBV24-1 and TRBJ2-2; TRBD1 aligns across 8 bases. This CDR3 spans 12 amino acids. CDR1 is KGHDR, CDR2 SFDVKD, per germline. Germline trimming cut 7 bases from V and 7 bases from J; bases unmatched to any gene: 1.

The chain joins TRBV5-6 to TRBJ2-7, with D possibly matching TRBD1 (6 bases). Germline values: CDR1 SGHDT, CDR2 YYEEEE. Trimming took 3 bases from V and 6 from J, leaving 22 bases between them. This CDR3 has 16 amino acids. The CDR3 loop is CASSSAGESIYGEQYF. CDR3 DNA sequence: TGTGCCAGCAGCTCGGCAGGGGAGTCAATATACGGCGAGCAGTACTTC.

Turning to this clonotype: A junction boundary mismatches the germline segment, possibly from a read error. The chain is built from TRBV9 and TRBJ2-1, with D possibly matching TRBD2 (6 bases). This CDR3 comprises 15 residues. Germline V gene lookup returns CDR1 SGDLS and CDR2 YYNGEE. The CDR3 reads CASSARDLTYNEPFF. CDR3 sequence (DNA): TGTGCCAGCAGCGCCCGGGACTTAACTTACAATGAGCCGTTCTTC.

There are a few counts of this clonotype. V and J are TRBV2 and TRBJ2-3; 14 nucleotides match TRBD2. This CDR3 is 14 amino acids long. Trimming removed 7 bases from V and 8 bases from J; junction bases left unmatched: 5. Germline V CDR1 and CDR2: SNHLY, FYNNEI. For the CDR3, the DNA is TGTGCCAGCACTAACGGACTAGCGGGAGGTACGCAGTATTTT. It yields the protein CASTNGLAGGTQYF.

The chain carries TRBV14 and TRBJ2-1, with 14 nucleotides matching TRBD2. V shed 7 bases and J 4 bases; nucleotides not matched to a gene: 6. Germline CDR1 reads SGHDN; CDR2 reads FVKESK. This CDR3 has 16 residues. The CDR3 nucleotides read TGTGCCAGCACAGGGACTAGCGGGAGATTTTACAATGAGCAGTTCTTC. Residues: CASTGTSGRFYNEQFF.

J is TRBJ2-1 and V is TRBV20-1, with TRBD2 matching 9 bases. V gave up 5 bases and J gave up 5 bases; unmatched junction bases: 10. Germline CDR1 reads DFQATT; CDR2 reads SNEGSKA (reference sequence). This CDR3 comprises 15 residues. CDR3 sequence (DNA): TGCAGTGCTCGAAGGGGGGCGGGAGGGGACAATGAGCAGTTCTTC. The encoded protein is CSARRGAGGDNEQFF.

This clonotype was observed a handful of times. The chain carries TRBV7-2 and TRBJ2-3; D is unresolved. V dropped 3 bases and J dropped 14 bases, with 21 bases sitting between them. From germline, CDR1 is SGHTA and CDR2 FQGNSA. The CDR3 covers 14 residues. The CDR3 DNA sequence: TGTGCCAGCAGCTTGCGTGGTGAGGAGAAGGCGGTGTATTTT. Encoded protein: CASSLRGEEKAVYF. The whole variable domain, remainder taken from reference TRBV7-2 and TRBJ2-3, is GAGVSQSPSNKVTEKGKDVELRCDPISGHTALYWYRQSLGQGLEFLIYFQGNSAPDKSGLPSDRFSAERTGGSVSTLTIQRTQQEDSAVYLCASSLRGEEKAVYFGPGTRLTVL.

The chain employs TRBV20-1 and TRBJ2-3; D may be TRBD1 (5 bases). Germline-derived CDR1 and CDR2 are DFQATT and SNEGSKA (reference sequence). Trimming left V 8 bases short and J 1 base short, with 19 bases between. The CDR3 has 15 amino acids. CDR3 nucleotides: TGCAGTTGCCCCCAAGGGGCCGTACGCACAGATACGCAGTATTTT. Protein: CSCPQGAVRTDTQYF.

The chain combines TRBV12-3 or TRBV12-4 with TRBJ2-1, with D possibly being TRBD1 (5 bases). The CDR3 is 12 amino acids. V lost 7 bases to trimming and J lost 5 bases, with 9 bases between them. The CDR3 coding sequence is TGTGCCAGCACCTTAGGGGACAATGAGCAGTTCTTC. Translation gives CASTLGDNEQFF.

This clonotype was detected a few times. The rearrangement uses TRBV18 and TRBJ2-5; D possibly corresponds to TRBD2 (5 bases). The DNA end lines up better with TRBJ2-7; the J call may be wrong. Germline loops: CDR1 KGHSH, CDR2 LQKENI. The CDR3 sequence is 13 residues long. DNA of the CDR3: TGTGCCAGCTCCCAGGAGGCAATCTACGAGCAGTACTTC. It yields the protein CASSQEAIYEQYF.

This clonotype was recorded only once. A much larger clone differs by one base, so this may be a read error. The rearrangement uses TRBV10-3 and TRBJ1-1, with 10 bases fitting TRBD1. The trim removed 4 bases at V and 1 base at J, leaving 0 bases unmatched. The CDR3 has 14 residues. CDR1 and CDR2 (germline): ENHRY, SYGVKD. The CDR3 is CAISGQGANTEAFF. The CDR3 nucleotides read TGTGCCATCAGTGGACAGGGGGCGAACACTGAAGCTTTCTTT.

This clonotype turned up a few times. CDR3 DNA sequence: TGTGCCAGCTCACCACCACTAGCGGGGGATCCCTACAATGAGCAGTTCTTC. Amino acids: CASSPPLAGDPYNEQFF. This chain links TRBV18 with TRBJ2-1, with 11 bases lining up with TRBD2. Germline values: CDR1 KGHSH, CDR2 LQKENI. The CDR3 contains 17 residues. J lost 2 bases, V lost 0 bases, and 3 bases had no gene match.

The sample holds a few counts of this clonotype. This chain uses TRBV20-1 with TRBJ2-3, with D unresolved. This CDR3 region has 14 residues. Germline loops: CDR1 DFQATT, CDR2 SNEGSKA (reference sequence). V lost 4 bases to trimming and J lost 5 bases, with 16 bases between them. This chain's CDR3 is CSAKGGLLVDTQYF. The CDR3 nucleotides read TGCAGTGCTAAGGGCGGCCTGCTCGTAGATACGCAGTATTTT.

The genes are TRBV29-1 and TRBJ2-1; a possible D gene is TRBD1 (5 bases). Per germline, CDR1 SQVTM and CDR2 ANQGSEA. V was trimmed by 4 bases and J by 4 bases, leaving 14 bases between them. The CDR3 is 14 residues long. The CDR3 spells CSVATVQGYNEQFF. The CDR3 DNA reads TGCAGCGTTGCCACAGTCCAGGGTTACAATGAGCAGTTCTTC.

This clonotype has just one count. The V and J genes are TRBV6-5 and TRBJ2-5; 7 bases are shared with TRBD2. V was clipped by 2 bases and J by 11 bases; unmatched bases: 17. The CDR3 sequence is 16 residues long. The V gene's germline CDR1 is MNHEY and CDR2 SVGAGI. The chain's CDR3 is CASSYTSRERYNGQYF. Here the CDR3 DNA reads TGTGCCAGCAGTTACACGTCGCGGGAGAGATACAATGGGCAGTACTTC.

CDR3 loop: CASSWRPYEQYF. CDR3 in DNA: TGTGCCAGCAGTTGGCGGCCCTACGAGCAGTACTTC. This chain connects TRBV28 to TRBJ2-7, with unresolved D. Germline values: CDR1 MDHEN, CDR2 SYDVKM. V lost 4 bases to trimming and J lost 2 bases, with 6 bases between them. The CDR3 has 12 amino acids.

The chain has TRBV29-1 and TRBJ1-1; D gene uncertain. V was clipped by 4 bases and J by 1 base, with 13 bases between them. This CDR3 contains 14 residues. Germline V lookup: CDR1 SQVTM, CDR2 ANQGSEA. The CDR3 DNA reads as TGCAGCGTTGGAGGCAGACGGACGAACACTGAAGCTTTCTTT. It specifies CSVGGRRTNTEAFF.

The chain carries TRBV11-2 and TRBJ2-3; 9 bases map to TRBD2. The germline CDR1 and CDR2 sequences are SGHAT and FQNNGV. The CDR3 length is 17 residues. With 4 bases clipped from V and 11 bases from J, the junction kept 19 bases outside the gene matches. This CDR3 reads CASSSLSGLAIFSKQYF. Here the CDR3 DNA reads TGTGCCAGCAGCTCCTTGTCGGGACTAGCCATATTTTCTAAGCAGTATTTT.

Only a few counts were recorded for this clonotype. The chain joins TRBV29-1 to TRBJ2-1; possible D gene TRBD1, 6 bases. CDR3 size: 10 residues. Looked up from germline, CDR1 is SQVTM and CDR2 is ANQGSEA. The germline V and J ends were trimmed by 0 bases and 14 bases, with 8 bases remaining between them. CDR3 sequence (DNA): TGCAGCGTTGAAGAAAACAGGGAGTTCTTC. Translated, it gives CSVEENREFF.

This chain joins TRBV5-1 and TRBJ2-3, with TRBD2 matching over 7 bases. This CDR3 contains 19 residues. Trimming took 2 bases from V and 2 from J; bases not matched to a gene: 17. Germline V gene lookup returns CDR1 SGHRS and CDR2 YFSETQ. The CDR3 DNA is TGCGCCAGCAGCTTACCGGGACTACCTGGTGGTTTCCACACAGATACGCAGTATTTT. Residues: CASSLPGLPGGFHTDTQYF.

This chain joins TRBV7-6 and TRBJ2-5, with TRBD2 as a possible D gene (6 bases). CDR3 size: 16 residues. The germline V and J ends were trimmed by 0 bases and 3 bases, with 14 bases remaining between them. In germline, CDR1 is SGHVS, CDR2 FNYEAQ. CDR3 coding DNA: TGTGCCAGCAGCTTAGCGCCGGGGGAGAGGGAAGAGACCCAGTACTTC. Translated, it gives CASSLAPGEREETQYF.

This clonotype was picked up a small number of times. The gene calls are TRBV2 and TRBJ2-1, with D possibly called TRBD1 or TRBD2 (5 bases each). The CDR3 has 13 residues. Trimming took off 4 bases at V and 10 bases at J, with 14 bases between the two ends. The V gene's germline CDR1 is SNHLY and CDR2 FYNNEI. CDR3 DNA sequence: TGTGCCAGCAGTGCCTCGGGATGGGGCGAGCAGTTCTTC. Protein product: CASSASGWGEQFF. Looking up the rest from reference TRBV2 and TRBJ2-1 gives the full variable domain: EPEVTQTPSHQVTQMGQEVILRCVPISNHLYFYWYRQILGQKVEFLVSFYNNEISEKSEIFDDQFSVERPDGSNFTLKIRSTKLEDSAMYFCASSASGWGEQFFGPGTRLTVL.

With regard to this clonotype: Relative to the germline gene, one junction end is altered; a read error may explain this. The CDR3 reads CANSLTAGPYEQYF. The CDR3 nucleotides are TGTGCCAACAGTCTCACGGCAGGTCCCTACGAGCAGTACTTC. The rearrangement joins TRBV12-3 or TRBV12-4 to TRBJ2-7; D call uncertain. The CDR3 has 14 residues.

This clonotype was recorded a few times. The CDR3 sequence: CASSGPQTSTDTQYF. The CDR3 DNA is TGTGCCAGCAGCGGCCCGCAGACTAGCACAGATACGCAGTATTTT. This chain connects TRBV13 to TRBJ2-3; D remains unclear. Trimming shortened V by 5 bases and J by 0 bases, and 12 bases separated the two germline ends. The CDR3 sequence is 15 residues long. Germline V gene data show CDR1 as PRHDT and CDR2 as FYEKMQ (reference sequence).

The J gene is TRBJ2-1, the V gene TRBV5-1, with 11 bases that match TRBD1. This CDR3 spans 14 amino acids. Germline V gene sequence: CDR1 SGHRS, CDR2 YFSETQ. Trimming took 7 bases from V and 5 from J; bases not matched to a gene: 5. CDR3 in amino acids: CASYGQGAHNEQFF. As DNA, the CDR3 is TGCGCCAGCTACGGACAGGGGGCGCACAATGAGCAGTTCTTC.

Of note for this clonotype: A much larger clone differs from this one at a single base, so this may be a read error. The genes are TRBV28 and TRBJ1-2; D ambiguous. V was cut by 6 bases and J by 2 bases, with 16 bases left in between. Germline V lookup: CDR1 MDHEN, CDR2 SYDVKM. This CDR3 is 15 amino acids long. The DNA of the CDR3 is TGTGCCAGCAGGGACCCCGGGATAGGGAACTATGGCTACACCTTC. Residues: CASRDPGIGNYGYTF.

This chain connects TRBV6-2 or TRBV6-3 to TRBJ2-1, with TRBD2 matching over 12 bases. Germline loops: CDR1 MNHEY, CDR2 SVGEGT. J gave up 9 bases and V 10 bases, and 10 bases lay outside the gene matches. The CDR3 length is 14 residues. The CDR3 sequence is CANRLAGAHGEQFF. CDR3 DNA sequence: TGTGCCAACCGACTAGCGGGAGCACATGGTGAGCAGTTCTTC.

The gene calls are TRBV20-1 and TRBJ2-3; 10 bases align to TRBD2. This CDR3 is built from 15 residues. V lost 3 bases, J lost 2 bases, and 5 bases stayed unmatched. Germline CDR1 DFQATT, CDR2 SNEGSKA (reference sequence). The CDR3 is CSARSSGSITDTQYF. In nucleotides, the CDR3 is TGCAGTGCTAGGTCTAGCGGGAGCATCACAGATACGCAGTATTTT.